Shown below are 16 T cell receptor beta chains from a single sample sequenced in a study of cytomegalovirus exposure and HLA in healthy donors. Primers for the PCR totalled 60 Vbeta and 13 Jbeta. Clones were read by immunoSEQ multiplex PCR, and TCRdb kept only the in-frame ones, dropping some. The sample yields approximately 150,000 clones, approximately 81% seen once. Material for sequencing was PBMCs. Receptors originate from a man younger than 45 in good health and CMV-seropositive.

The chain is built from TRBV4-2 and TRBJ2-3; D gene ambiguous. CDR1 and CDR2 from the germline V gene are LGHNA and YNFKEQ. The V end lost 4 bases, the J end lost 6 bases, and 11 bases lay between the germline ends. CDR3 size: 13 residues. The CDR3 sequence is CASSRRLTDTQYF. CDR3 nucleotides: TGTGCCAGCAGCCGACGACTTACGGATACGCAGTATTTT.

Concerning this clone itself: A junction end diverges from the germline sequence, so it may reflect a read error. CDR3 in amino acids: CASSRLAGGNGEQFF. In nucleotides, the CDR3 is TGTGCTAGCAGCCGACTAGCGGGAGGGAATGGTGAGCAGTTCTTC. This rearrangement joins TRBV7-7 to TRBJ2-1; 14 nucleotides match TRBD2. CDR1 SSHAT and CDR2 FNYEAQ come from the germline V gene (reference sequence). This CDR3 comprises 15 residues.

The chain links TRBV7-6 to TRBJ2-1; D call uncertain. The length of the CDR3 is 15 residues. V was pared by 2 bases and J by 0 bases, with 8 bases between. Germline CDR1 is SGHVS and CDR2 is FNYEAQ. The CDR3 nucleotides are TGTGCCAGCAGCTTATCCCTGTCCTCCTACAATGAGCAGTTCTTC. Translated: CASSLSLSSYNEQFF.

This chain joins TRBV5-5 and TRBJ2-1, with TRBD1 identical over 11 bases. In germline, CDR1 is SGHKS, CDR2 YYEKEE (reference sequence). With 4 bases clipped from V and 8 bases from J, the junction kept 8 bases outside the gene matches. This CDR3 has 15 amino acids. The CDR3 DNA sequence: TGTGCCAGCAGCACTCGGACAGGGGGCAGTTATGAGCAGTTCTTC. Amino acid sequence: CASSTRTGGSYEQFF.

The chain employs TRBV4-2 and TRBJ2-3, with a weak D call TRBD1 (6 bases). V was trimmed by 2 bases and J by 3 bases, leaving 9 bases between them. CDR3 length: 14 amino acids. CDR1 is LGHNA, CDR2 YNFKEQ, per germline. CDR3 nucleotide sequence: TGTGCCAGCAGCCAACGGCAGGGGACAGATACGCAGTATTTT. Amino acids: CASSQRQGTDTQYF.

The J gene is TRBJ1-1, the V gene TRBV19; weak D call: TRBD1 (6 bases). Trimming took off 5 bases at V and 5 bases at J, with 9 bases between the two ends. The CDR3 has 12 residues. Germline V gene sequence: CDR1 LNHDA, CDR2 SQIVND (reference sequence). CDR3 sequence reads: CASSHGQTEAFF. DNA of the CDR3: TGTGCCAGTAGTCACGGACAGACTGAAGCTTTCTTT.

J is TRBJ2-3 and V is TRBV5-1, with 9 bases fitting TRBD2. J was trimmed by 8 bases and V by 6 bases; bases with no gene match: 10. Germline loops: CDR1 SGHRS, CDR2 YFSETQ. CDR3 length: 14 amino acids. The CDR3 DNA reads TGCGCCAGCATGCCAGTGGCGGGAGGGGGTACGCAGTATTTT. This encodes CASMPVAGGGTQYF. The whole variable domain, filled in from reference TRBV5-1 and TRBJ2-3, reads KAGVTQTPRYLIKTRGQQVTLSCSPISGHRSVSWYQQTPGQGLQFLFEYFSETQRNKGNFPGRFSGRQFSNSRSEMNVSTLELGDSALYLCASMPVAGGGTQYFGPGTRLTVL.

V is TRBV18 and J is TRBJ1-1; 9 bases are shared with TRBD1. Germline V gene lookup returns CDR1 KGHSH and CDR2 LQKENI. V lost 6 bases to trimming and J lost 4 bases; unmatched junction nucleotides: 15. CDR3 length: 17 residues. The CDR3 DNA is TGTGCCAGCTCGCGGGACAGGGTCGGGTTCGGGTTCACTGAAGCTTTCTTT. Protein: CASSRDRVGFGFTEAFF.

The V call is TRBV4-3, the J call TRBJ2-1; 10 bases line up with TRBD2. CDR3 length: 17 residues. Per germline, CDR1 LGHNA and CDR2 YSLEER. V gave up 0 bases and J gave up 4 bases; unmatched junction bases: 6. The CDR3 DNA reads as TGCGCCAGCAGCCAAGATCTTAGCGGGAGGCTTTACAATGAGCAGTTCTTC. Residues: CASSQDLSGRLYNEQFF.

Remarks on this clone: This sample includes further DNA sequences coding for the same CDR3. V gene TRBV27 combines with J gene TRBJ2-1; the D is unclear. The CDR3 spans 12 residues. CDR1 MNHEY and CDR2 SMNVEV come from the germline V gene (reference sequence). V lost 0 bases to trimming and J lost 6 bases, with 3 bases between them. The CDR3 reads CASSLSGNEQFF. The DNA of the CDR3 is TGTGCCAGCAGTTTATCCGGCAATGAGCAGTTCTTC.

There are many counts of this clone. The genes are TRBV7-2 and TRBJ2-1; D ambiguous. V was cut by 0 bases and J by 10 bases, with 10 bases left in between. Germline V gene data show CDR1 as SGHTA and CDR2 as FQGNSA. The CDR3 is made up of 13 amino acids. This chain's CDR3 is CASSLAQLYEQFF. For the CDR3, the DNA is TGTGCCAGCAGCTTAGCGCAGTTGTACGAGCAGTTCTTC.

The V gene is TRBV5-6, the J gene TRBJ1-2, with unresolved D. Trimming removed 0 bases at V and 6 bases at J, with 18 bases between. Germline CDR1 reads SGHDT; CDR2 reads YYEEEE. The CDR3 runs to 16 residues. The CDR3 DNA reads as TGTGCCAGCAGCTTGGGAGTGGGCGGGTTTCTTCATGGCTACACCTTC. Translated, it gives CASSLGVGGFLHGYTF.

The V call is TRBV21-1, the J call TRBJ2-7; TRBD1, as called in the table, went unchecked against the DNA. TRBV21-1 is designated a pseudogene. The CDR3 extends over 15 amino acids. CDR3 sequence (DNA): TGTGCCAGCAGCAAAAGGTACAGGGCGGTATACGAGCAGTACGTC. It yields the protein CASSKRYRAVYEQYV.

This clone was seen only a few times. The CDR3 loop is CASSRRQGVDQPQHF. The DNA of the CDR3 is TGTGCCAGCAGCCGAAGACAGGGAGTCGACCAGCCCCAGCATTTT. This chain uses TRBV7-9 with TRBJ1-5; 7 nucleotides agree with TRBD1. Germline loops: CDR1 SEHNR, CDR2 FQNEAQ (reference sequence). The V and J ends lost 5 bases and 7 bases, in that order; junction bases with no gene match: 11. This CDR3 is built from 15 residues.

In this sample, this clone turned up once. This chain joins TRBV5-1 and TRBJ2-5; TRBD2 matches at 8 bases. Germline CDR1 reads SGHRS; CDR2 reads YFSETQ. V trimming: 0 bases; J trimming: 6 bases; junction bases outside the gene matches: 7. The CDR3 covers 15 residues. The CDR3: CASSLVVSGRQTQYF. The CDR3, as DNA: TGCGCCAGCAGCTTGGTCGTGAGCGGGAGACAGACCCAGTACTTC. Full variable domain (remainder filled in from reference TRBV5-1 and TRBJ2-5): KAGVTQTPRYLIKTRGQQVTLSCSPISGHRSVSWYQQTPGQGLQFLFEYFSETQRNKGNFPGRFSGRQFSNSRSEMNVSTLELGDSALYLCASSLVVSGRQTQYFGPGTRLLVL.

The chain employs TRBV4-2 and TRBJ1-1; 10 nucleotides line up with TRBD1. The CDR3 loop spans 15 amino acids. Germline V gene lookup returns CDR1 LGHNA and CDR2 YNFKEQ. Trimming took 4 bases from V and 6 from J; bases not matched to a gene: 8. The CDR3 spells CASSPRQGASAEAFF. In DNA, the CDR3 is TGTGCCAGCAGCCCCCGACAGGGGGCAAGCGCTGAAGCTTTCTTT.